The 26 T cell receptor beta chains presented below share a single source sample, sequenced in a study of shared clonotypes between healthy human individuals. Cells designated naive CD8 were CD45RO-negative and were positively selected for CCR7, with terminally differentiated effector memory CD45RA+ cells excluded. Libraries were prepared by immunoSEQ multiplex PCR; TCRdb keeps only in-frame clonotypes and omits some of them. The profile shows millions of clones, around 96% of them singletons. The sample was naive CD8+ T cells sorted from blood. The receptors originated from a man aged 18 to 29 in good health.

CDR3 DNA sequence: TGCAGCGTTGGGGGGCAAGGCGAGCAGTACTTC. Encoded protein: CSVGGQGEQYF. This sequence joins TRBV29-1 and TRBJ2-7; the D gene is possibly TRBD1 (6 bases). CDR1 and CDR2 from the germline V gene are SQVTM and ANQGSEA. V lost 4 bases to trimming and J lost 6 bases, with 10 bases between them. The CDR3 covers 11 residues.

J is TRBJ2-1 and V is TRBV4-1; no firm D call. This CDR3 contains 12 residues. V was clipped by 1 base and J by 7 bases, with 5 bases between them. CDR1 MGHRA and CDR2 YSYEKL come from the germline V gene. CDR3: CASSQGENEQFF. The CDR3, as DNA: TGCGCCAGCAGCCAAGGAGAAAATGAGCAGTTCTTC.

As concerns this clone: In the same sample, other DNA sequences code for this CDR3. The rearrangement links TRBV11-2 to TRBJ2-5; 8 bases are shared with TRBD2. The CDR3 spans 15 residues. Germline assignment: CDR1 SGHAT and CDR2 FQNNGV. Losses at the gene ends were 5 bases for V and 4 bases for J; bases not matched to a gene: 9. The CDR3 DNA is TGTGCCAGCAGCCTTGGGGCGGGAGGCGGAGAGACCCAGTACTTC. Its protein product is CASSLGAGGGETQYF.

The genes are TRBV27 and TRBJ2-7; 12 nucleotides match TRBD1. Germline-derived CDR1 and CDR2 are MNHEY and SMNVEV (reference sequence). V lost 5 bases and J lost 6; bases outside the gene matches: 11. The CDR3 runs to 16 residues. The DNA for the CDR3 is TGTGCCAGCAGTCTGGCCTGGGGGGACAGGGGGCTCGAGCAGTACTTC. This encodes CASSLAWGDRGLEQYF.

This clone appeared a few times. This chain joins TRBV9 and TRBJ1-2; D is unresolved. Germline assignment: CDR1 SGDLS and CDR2 YYNGEE. Trimming took 0 bases from V and 7 from J, leaving 7 bases between them. This CDR3 contains 12 residues. The CDR3 region has the DNA TGTGCCAGCAGCGTAGGTCCGGCTGGCTACACCTTC. It specifies CASSVGPAGYTF.

V usage is TRBV4-1 and J usage is TRBJ1-5, with D possibly matching TRBD1 (6 bases). The CDR3 sequence is 15 residues long. Trimming pared 0 bases from V and 2 bases from J, leaving 8 bases between. CDR1 is MGHRA, CDR2 YSYEKL, per germline. The DNA of the CDR3 is TGCGCCAGCAGCCAAGAGGGGGGGCGCAATCAGCCCCAGCATTTT. It codes for CASSQEGGRNQPQHF.

The gene calls are TRBV28 and TRBJ1-4; D might be TRBD1 (6 bases). Trimming took 3 bases from V and 7 from J, leaving 12 bases between them. The CDR3 consists of 14 residues. Per germline, CDR1 MDHEN and CDR2 SYDVKM. The CDR3 DNA is TGTGCCAGCAGTTTTATGGGGGCGGGTGAAAAACTGTTTTTT. As protein: CASSFMGAGEKLFF.

The CDR3 is CSAKGDGYTF. Here the CDR3 DNA reads TGCAGTGCAAAGGGAGATGGCTACACCTTC. The chain joins TRBV20-1 to TRBJ1-2; the D is unclear. Deletions cut 6 bases from V and 6 bases from J, with 8 bases between. Per germline, CDR1 DFQATT and CDR2 SNEGSKA (reference sequence). The CDR3 is 10 residues long.

This chain links TRBV29-1 with TRBJ2-1, with 7 bases fitting TRBD1. Germline trimming cut 0 bases from V and 2 bases from J; bases unmatched to any gene: 7. CDR3 length: 16 residues. Germline lookup yields CDR1 SQVTM and CDR2 ANQGSEA. CDR3 sequence: CSVEDSNQGAYNEQFF. The CDR3 region has the DNA TGCAGCGTTGAAGATTCGAATCAGGGGGCCTACAATGAGCAGTTCTTC.

This clone was observed once. This chain links TRBV4-1 with TRBJ2-7; 7 bases agree with TRBD2. Germline V CDR1 and CDR2: MGHRA, YSYEKL. V lost 6 bases to trimming and J lost 2 bases; unmatched junction nucleotides: 10. The CDR3 runs 15 residues. DNA for the CDR3: TGCGCCAGCAGTTACCGGGCGGGGGATACCTACGAGCAGTACTTC. Amino acid sequence: CASSYRAGDTYEQYF.

This sequence joins TRBV11-2 and TRBJ1-1; TRBD1 agrees at 8 bases. Germline V gene data show CDR1 as SGHAT and CDR2 as FQNNGV. J was trimmed by 4 bases and V by 0 bases; bases with no gene match: 1. CDR3 size: 14 residues. The CDR3 DNA follows: TGTGCCAGCAGCTTAGAACAGGGGGGCACTGAAGCTTTCTTT. This translates into CASSLEQGGTEAFF.

This clone was seen only once. The V and J genes are TRBV29-1 and TRBJ2-1, with no clear D. V was cut by 8 bases and J by 5 bases, with 19 bases left in between. The CDR3 has 14 residues. The germline V gene has CDR1 SQVTM and CDR2 ANQGSEA. In DNA, the CDR3 is TGCAGCTCTGAGTTTAGGGCTACTCACAATGAGCAGTTCTTC. Amino acids: CSSEFRATHNEQFF.

V gene TRBV4-1 combines with J gene TRBJ1-5; 7 bases are a match to TRBD1. CDR3 size: 15 residues. Germline CDR1 and CDR2: MGHRA and YSYEKL. V dropped 3 bases and J dropped 4; count of bases not matched to a gene: 6. CDR3 in DNA: TGCGCCAGCAGCCATCAGACAGGGCGGAATCAGCCCCAGCATTTT. Encoded protein: CASSHQTGRNQPQHF.

The chain recombines TRBV7-8 with TRBJ2-7, with TRBD2 matching over 7 bases. The CDR3 spans 13 residues. J gave up 5 bases and V 0 bases, and 1 base lay outside the gene matches. Germline V lookup: CDR1 SGHVS, CDR2 FQNEAQ. The CDR3 sequence is CASSLALADEQYF. The CDR3 bases are TGTGCCAGCAGCTTAGCTCTAGCGGACGAGCAGTACTTC.

This chain uses TRBV4-1 with TRBJ1-1; D gene ambiguous. From germline, CDR1 is MGHRA and CDR2 YSYEKL. The CDR3 is 14 residues long. V was pared by 1 base and J by 4 bases, with 10 bases between. For the CDR3, the DNA is TGCGCCAGCAGCCAAGTCGAGGGCCCCACTGAAGCTTTCTTT. Its protein product is CASSQVEGPTEAFF.

This chain links TRBV7-9 with TRBJ2-7, with 7 bases matching TRBD1. CDR3 length equals 12 residues. Germline CDR1 SEHNR, CDR2 FQNEAQ (reference sequence). With V trimmed by 5 bases and J by 4 bases, 2 bases remained unmatched. CDR3 region: CASSMTGYEQYF. Here the CDR3 DNA reads TGTGCCAGCAGCATGACAGGGTACGAGCAGTACTTC.

V gene TRBV7-9 combines with J gene TRBJ2-1; weak D call: TRBD1 (6 bases). Germline V gene lookup returns CDR1 SEHNR and CDR2 FQNEAQ (reference sequence). V lost 10 bases to trimming and J lost 0 bases, with 25 bases between them. There are 18 residues in the CDR3. For the CDR3, the DNA is TGTGCCACTACCTCTCAGGGGCCCGGGTCCAGCTCCTACAATGAGCAGTTCTTC. This encodes CATTSQGPGSSSYNEQFF.

The chain employs TRBV7-9 and TRBJ2-2; D may be TRBD1 (6 bases). The CDR3 consists of 18 residues. Germline loops: CDR1 SEHNR, CDR2 FQNEAQ (reference sequence). V lost 3 bases and J 4 bases, leaving 21 bases between the germline ends. The CDR3 protein is CASSFLQVGTSATGELFF. Written as DNA, the CDR3 is TGTGCCAGCAGCTTCCTTCAGGTCGGGACAAGTGCCACCGGGGAGCTGTTTTTT.

The chain combines TRBV7-8 with TRBJ2-7; no clear D gene. Trimming shortened V by 5 bases and J by 4 bases, and 9 bases separated the two germline ends. Germline-derived CDR1 and CDR2 are SGHVS and FQNEAQ. The CDR3 has 12 residues. The CDR3 DNA is TGTGCCAGCAGCGTCGCCCTGTACGAGCAGTACTTC. Translating gives CASSVALYEQYF.

The rearrangement links TRBV7-2 to TRBJ1-1; maybe TRBD1 (5 bases). CDR3 length equals 16 residues. Trimming left V 0 bases short and J 4 bases short, with 15 bases between. Germline V gene lookup returns CDR1 SGHTA and CDR2 FQGNSA. The CDR3 reads CASSLARRGTGTEAFF. The CDR3 DNA sequence: TGTGCCAGCAGCTTAGCGAGGAGGGGAACGGGCACTGAAGCTTTCTTT.

V usage is TRBV9 and J usage is TRBJ2-2; perhaps TRBD1 as D (6 bases). The ends were cut back, 0 bases at V and 4 bases at J, with 10 bases in the middle. The CDR3 is 15 residues long. Germline CDR1 and CDR2: SGDLS and YYNGEE. The CDR3 DNA reads as TGTGCCAGCAGCGTAGGAACAGGGTCCACCGGGGAGCTGTTTTTT. The encoded protein is CASSVGTGSTGELFF.

J is TRBJ2-7 and V is TRBV19; D gene unclear. The germline V gene encodes CDR1 LNHDA and CDR2 SQIVND (reference sequence). The length of the CDR3 is 15 residues. Trimming removed 2 bases at V and 5 bases at J, with 16 bases between. Here the CDR3 DNA reads TGTGCCAGTAGTATATTAGAAGCTACCAGAGACGAGCAGTACTTC. Translated: CASSILEATRDEQYF.

Comment on this clone: Distinct nucleotide sequences in the sample also encode this CDR3. The chain recombines TRBV4-3 with TRBJ2-5, with TRBD1 matching over 11 bases. Trimming at V came to 1 base and at J to 2 bases, leaving 3 bases not matched to a gene. This CDR3 has 16 residues. Looked up from germline, CDR1 is LGHNA and CDR2 is YSLEER. The chain's CDR3 is CASSQVWDRGQETQYF. The CDR3, as DNA: TGCGCCAGCAGCCAAGTCTGGGACAGGGGGCAAGAGACCCAGTACTTC.

The rearrangement links TRBV7-9 to TRBJ2-5; D is perhaps TRBD2 (6 bases). The V and J ends lost 4 bases and 7 bases respectively, with 16 bases between them. This CDR3 region has 14 residues. CDR1 is SEHNR and CDR2 is FQNEAQ in the germline V gene (reference sequence). Here the CDR3 reads CASSSRDSLGTQYF. The CDR3 DNA sequence: TGTGCCAGCAGCTCCCGGGACTCCCTTGGGACCCAGTACTTC.

The genes are TRBV13 and TRBJ2-3; D is perhaps TRBD1 (6 bases). The CDR3 totals 17 residues. Deletions cut 1 base from V and 0 bases from J, with 14 bases between. Germline values: CDR1 PRHDT, CDR2 FYEKMQ (reference sequence). This chain's CDR3 is CASSLAAGAPSTDTQYF. Written as DNA, the CDR3 is TGTGCCAGCAGCTTAGCGGCAGGGGCCCCTAGCACAGATACGCAGTATTTT.

The rearrangement links TRBV4-3 to TRBJ1-1; no clear D gene. Between the trimmed V and J ends, which lost 0 bases and 0 bases, there was a span of 8 bases. The germline gives CDR1 LGHNA, CDR2 YSLEER. CDR3 length: 15 amino acids. The CDR3 nucleotides read TGCGCCAGCAGCCAAGACGACACCATGAACACTGAAGCTTTCTTT. Its protein is CASSQDDTMNTEAFF.